This T cell receptor (beta chain) comes out of a study of T cells after yellow fever vaccination. A single record per CDR3 protein comes from TCRdb applying MiXCR to the 5' RACE reads. This table holds hundreds of thousands of distinct CDR3 sequences, about 12% found once. Losses at the gene ends were 3 bases for V and 1 base for J; bases not matched to a gene: 10. This CDR3 is 19 amino acids long. This clonotype was seen a handful of times. V and J are TRBV23-1 and TRBJ2-2; 11 bases fit TRBD2. TRBV23-1 carries the ORF label, with uncertain function. This clonotype was obtained from a man aged 30-40 years who received the YFV17D yellow fever vaccine. This sample comprised PBMCs, obtained on the day of the yellow fever booster vaccination. The CDR3 loop reads CASSQLKPGTSGNTGELFF. CDR3 nucleotide sequence: TGCGCCAGCAGTCAGCTAAAGCCCGGGACTAGCGGGAACACCGGGGAGCTGTTTTTT.